Each of the 24 T cell receptor beta chains below was sequenced from the same sample in a study of blood T cell repertoires in COVID-19. Here immunoSEQ multiplex PCR was the method, and the copy in TCRdb shows in-frame clones only, minus some. The data hold 110,000 or so clones, with roughly 89% observed a single time. Sequencing was performed on peripheral blood. The receptors here all came from a human donor with acute or convalescent COVID-19. The donor label of this sample is uncertain.

The table lists this clone with a few counts. At one boundary the junction diverges from the germline segment, which might be a read error. The rearrangement uses TRBV7-8 and TRBJ1-3, with no clear D. Germline assignment: CDR1 SGHVS and CDR2 FQNEAQ. CDR3 length: 13 residues. CDR3 sequence reads: CGCSTAGGNTIYF. The DNA of the CDR3 is TGCGGATGTTCTACAGCGGGCGGAAACACCATATATTTT.

The CDR3 sequence is CASSSYLTNYGYTF. DNA of the CDR3: TGTGCCAGCAGCTCATACCTTACAAACTATGGCTACACCTTC. The chain uses TRBV7-8 and TRBJ1-2; no clear D gene. The CDR3 length is 14 residues. V lost 4 bases and J 2 bases, leaving 11 bases between the germline ends. Germline CDR1 reads SGHVS; CDR2 reads FQNEAQ. Full variable domain (outside the CDR3, taken from reference TRBV7-8 and TRBJ1-2): GAGVSQSPRYKVAKRGQDVALRCDPISGHVSLFWYQQALGQGPEFLTYFQNEAQLDKSGLPSDRFFAERPEGSVSTLKIQRTQQEDSAVYLCASSSYLTNYGYTFGSGTRLTVV.

V and J are TRBV9 and TRBJ1-1, with 7 bases lining up with TRBD1. V was clipped by 5 bases and J by 0 bases; unmatched bases: 16. Germline V gives CDR1 SGDLS, CDR2 YYNGEE. The length of the CDR3 is 18 residues. CDR3 DNA sequence: TGTGCCAGCAGGGATCCTCCGGGACAGACAACCATGAACACTGAAGCTTTCTTT. Translating gives CASRDPPGQTTMNTEAFF.

This clone occurred a few times. The gene calls are TRBV2 and TRBJ1-4; D remains unclear. Germline CDR1 SNHLY, CDR2 FYNNEI. V lost 6 bases and J lost 0, with 17 bases in between. This CDR3 has 17 residues. Here the CDR3 DNA reads TGTGCCAGCAGCCGATTTGGACTGGCAGCAACTAATGAAAAACTGTTTTTT. Its translation is CASSRFGLAATNEKLFF. The complete variable domain, with remaining parts taken from reference TRBV2 and TRBJ1-4, reads EPEVTQTPSHQVTQMGQEVILRCVPISNHLYFYWYRQILGQKVEFLVSFYNNEISEKSEIFDDQFSVERPDGSNFTLKIRSTKLEDSAMYFCASSRFGLAATNEKLFFGSGTQLSVL.

This clone has a single count. The V gene is TRBV5-4, the J gene TRBJ1-6; no clear D gene. Trimming took off 0 bases at V and 0 bases at J, with 7 bases between the two ends. The CDR3 totals 16 residues. The V gene's germline CDR1 is SGHNT and CDR2 YYREEE (reference sequence). The CDR3 sequence is CASSLDGVSYNSPLHF. The DNA for the CDR3 is TGTGCCAGCAGCTTGGACGGGGTCTCCTATAATTCACCCCTCCACTTT.

The chain's CDR3 is CASSPTQETQYF. For the CDR3, the DNA is TGCGCCAGCAGCCCTACTCAAGAGACCCAGTACTTC. The rearrangement joins TRBV5-1 to TRBJ2-5; unclear D gene. Between the trimmed V and J ends, which lost 4 bases and 2 bases, there was a span of 6 bases. Looked up from germline, CDR1 is SGHRS and CDR2 is YFSETQ. The CDR3 is made up of 12 amino acids.

The chain links TRBV2 to TRBJ2-1, with D maybe TRBD2 (6 bases). Deletions cut 5 bases from V and 7 bases from J, with 15 bases between. CDR1 SNHLY and CDR2 FYNNEI come from the germline V gene. The CDR3 extends over 14 amino acids. The CDR3 is CASSPGGPANEQFF. CDR3 sequence (DNA): TGTGCCAGCAGTCCCGGGGGACCCGCTAATGAGCAGTTCTTC.

This clone has just one count. V and J are TRBV7-9 and TRBJ1-5; the match to TRBD1 covers 7 bases. This CDR3 has 13 amino acids. Germline CDR1 SEHNR, CDR2 FQNEAQ (reference sequence). V gave up 5 bases and J gave up 5 bases; unmatched junction bases: 3. The CDR3: CASSRGQHQPQHF. The CDR3 nucleotides read TGTGCCAGCAGCCGGGGACAGCATCAGCCCCAGCATTTT.

This clone came up once. The rearrangement links TRBV6-1 to TRBJ1-6, with D hard to call. Germline V gene lookup returns CDR1 MNHNS and CDR2 SASEGT. V lost 0 bases and J 9 bases, leaving 9 bases between the germline ends. The CDR3 loop spans 14 amino acids. CDR3 sequence reads: CASSEAYSRSPLHF. In nucleotides, the CDR3 is TGTGCCAGCAGTGAAGCTTACAGCCGTTCACCCCTCCACTTT.

The genes are TRBV10-3 and TRBJ2-1, with D unresolved. V lost 2 bases and J lost 2, with 19 bases in between. The CDR3 totals 18 residues. The germline gives CDR1 ENHRY, CDR2 SYGVKD. For the CDR3, the DNA is TGTGCCATCAGTGAGCCTCCCCTCACCTCCTATCCCTACAATGAGCAGTTCTTC. This codes for CAISEPPLTSYPYNEQFF.

V gene TRBV28 combines with J gene TRBJ1-1, with unresolved D. The CDR3 spans 11 residues. V lost 6 bases and J lost 2, with 4 bases in between. CDR1 is MDHEN, CDR2 SYDVKM, per germline. CDR3 bases: TGTGCCAGCAGCACAAACACTGAAGCTTTCTTT. It yields the protein CASSTNTEAFF.

The CDR3 loop is CASRAEGAYEQYF. DNA of the CDR3: TGTGCCAGCAGGGCCGAGGGGGCCTACGAGCAGTACTTC. This chain joins TRBV6-6 and TRBJ2-7; a possible D gene is TRBD1 (6 bases). This CDR3 is 13 amino acids long. V shed 6 bases and J shed 2 bases, with 11 bases lying between them. The germline V gene encodes CDR1 MNHNY and CDR2 SVGAGI (reference sequence).

The gene calls are TRBV6-2 or TRBV6-3 and TRBJ1-4, with D perhaps TRBD1 (6 bases). This CDR3 is 15 amino acids long. Germline V CDR1 and CDR2: MNHEY, SVGEGT. The V end was cut by 2 bases, the J end by 8 bases, with 15 bases between. CDR3 region: CASSYSGGRGEKLFF. The CDR3 DNA reads as TGTGCCAGCAGTTACAGCGGGGGCCGAGGGGAAAAACTGTTTTTT.

In its sample, this clone was seen a few times. The chain links TRBV7-2 to TRBJ1-6, with 8 bases aligning to TRBD1. With 4 bases clipped from V and 4 bases from J, the junction kept 3 bases outside the gene matches. From germline, CDR1 is SGHTA and CDR2 FQGNSA. This CDR3 has 15 residues. Here the CDR3 DNA reads TGTGCCAGCAGCTGGGGGACAGGTTATAATTCACCCCTCCACTTT. It specifies CASSWGTGYNSPLHF.

This rearrangement joins TRBV4-1 to TRBJ1-5; TRBD1 agrees at 7 bases. The CDR3 is made up of 17 amino acids. Germline CDR1 is MGHRA and CDR2 is YSYEKL. V was pared by 1 base and J by 3 bases, with 9 bases of the junction left unmatched. The DNA for the CDR3 is TGCGCCAGCAGCCAAGGTCCGACAGGGCGTGTCAATCAGCCCCAGCATTTT. This sequence encodes CASSQGPTGRVNQPQHF.

The rearrangement uses TRBV19 and TRBJ1-2; D not resolved. CDR3 length: 14 residues. Per the germline V gene, CDR1 is LNHDA and CDR2 is SQIVND (reference sequence). The V end lost 0 bases, the J end lost 4 bases, and 9 bases lay between the germline ends. CDR3 coding DNA: TGTGCCAGTAGTATAGATGTGGGAGTCTATGGCTACACCTTC. Translating it yields CASSIDVGVYGYTF.

The chain recombines TRBV10-3 with TRBJ1-2; 7 bases align to TRBD1. The trim removed 6 bases at V and 3 bases at J, leaving 4 bases unmatched. This CDR3 has 13 residues. The germline gives CDR1 ENHRY, CDR2 SYGVKD. CDR3 amino acids: CAISTGDYYGYTF. The CDR3, as DNA: TGTGCCATCAGCACAGGGGATTACTATGGCTACACCTTC.

V and J are TRBV11-1 and TRBJ2-3; 13 bases agree with TRBD2. The length of the CDR3 is 15 residues. V lost 5 bases to trimming and J lost 5 bases; unmatched junction nucleotides: 4. CDR1 is SGHAT, CDR2 FQDESV, per germline (reference sequence). CDR3 DNA: TGTGCCAGCAGCCGCCGACTAGCGGGAGGAGATACGCAGTATTTT. As protein: CASSRRLAGGDTQYF.

V and J are TRBV6-5 and TRBJ2-3, with a tentative D call TRBD1 (5 bases). This CDR3 comprises 14 residues. Trimming left V 7 bases short and J 1 base short, with 12 bases between. Looked up from germline, CDR1 is MNHEY and CDR2 is SVGAGI. CDR3 sequence: CASKEGHGTDTQYF. Here the CDR3 DNA reads TGTGCCAGCAAGGAAGGACACGGCACAGATACGCAGTATTTT.

The chain recombines TRBV7-2 with TRBJ2-1, with a weak D call TRBD2 (5 bases). Trimming left V 4 bases short and J 8 bases short, with 21 bases between. This CDR3 is built from 16 residues. Germline V lookup: CDR1 SGHTA, CDR2 FQGNSA. In DNA, the CDR3 is TGTGCCAGCAGCTCTAGATCCAATCTAGCTTCCCATGAGCAGTTCTTC. This gives the protein CASSSRSNLASHEQFF.

The rearrangement links TRBV28 to TRBJ2-7; D is unclear. Germline V gene lookup returns CDR1 MDHEN and CDR2 SYDVKM. Trimming pared 6 bases from V and 1 base from J, leaving 16 bases between. This CDR3 is 15 amino acids long. Here the CDR3 DNA reads TGTGCCAGCAGCCCCGATTTCTCCAGTTCCTACGAGCAGTACTTC. This translates into CASSPDFSSSYEQYF. The entire variable domain, with the rest obtained from reference TRBV28 and TRBJ2-7, is as follows: DVKVTQSSRYLVKRTGEKVFLECVQDMDHENMFWYRQDPGLGLRLIYFSYDVKMKEKGDIPEGYSVSREKKERFSLILESASTNQTSMYLCASSPDFSSSYEQYFGPGTRLTVT.

The CDR3 nucleotides read TGTGCCACCAGCAGAGGAGGGACTAGCGGACAAGAGACCCAGTACTTC. It translates to CATSRGGTSGQETQYF. The V call is TRBV15, the J call TRBJ2-5; 11 nucleotides match TRBD2. This CDR3 has 16 residues. Per germline, CDR1 LNHNV and CDR2 YYDKDF (reference sequence). Trimming at V came to 1 base and at J to 2 bases, leaving 3 bases not matched to a gene.

This rearrangement joins TRBV10-2 to TRBJ2-5; TRBD2 aligns across 8 bases. The CDR3 consists of 14 residues. Trimming took 3 bases from V and 6 from J; bases not matched to a gene: 6. Germline loops: CDR1 WSHSY, CDR2 SAAADI. This CDR3 reads CASSDDGGDQTQYF. The DNA for the CDR3 is TGCGCCAGCAGTGACGACGGGGGGGATCAGACCCAGTACTTC.

The chain has TRBV6-5 and TRBJ2-7, with 7 nucleotides matching TRBD2. V gave up 0 bases and J gave up 0 bases; unmatched junction bases: 5. Germline V gene sequence: CDR1 MNHEY, CDR2 SVGAGI. The CDR3 runs 16 residues. This CDR3 is CASSYSRELGSYEQYF. CDR3 nucleotides: TGTGCCAGCAGTTACTCGCGGGAGTTAGGCTCCTACGAGCAGTACTTC.